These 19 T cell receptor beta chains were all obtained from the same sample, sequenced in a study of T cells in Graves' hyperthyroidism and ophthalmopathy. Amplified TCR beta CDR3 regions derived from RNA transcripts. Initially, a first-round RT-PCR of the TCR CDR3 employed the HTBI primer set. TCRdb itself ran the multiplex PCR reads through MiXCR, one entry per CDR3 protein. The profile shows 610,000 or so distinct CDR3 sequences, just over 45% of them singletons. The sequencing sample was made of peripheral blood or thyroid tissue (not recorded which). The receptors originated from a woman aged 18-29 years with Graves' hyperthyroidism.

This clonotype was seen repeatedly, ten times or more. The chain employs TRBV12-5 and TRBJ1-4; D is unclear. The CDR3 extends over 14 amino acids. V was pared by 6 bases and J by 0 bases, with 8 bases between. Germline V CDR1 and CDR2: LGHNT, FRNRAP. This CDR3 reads CASGQYATNEKLFF. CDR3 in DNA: TGTGCTAGTGGCCAGTATGCAACTAATGAAAAACTGTTTTTT.

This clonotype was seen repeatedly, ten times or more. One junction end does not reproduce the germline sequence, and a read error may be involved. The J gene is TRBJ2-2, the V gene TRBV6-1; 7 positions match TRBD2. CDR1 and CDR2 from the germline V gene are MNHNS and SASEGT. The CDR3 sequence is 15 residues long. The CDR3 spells CASSRLAPNAGELFF. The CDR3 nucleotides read TGTGCCAGCAGCCGACTAGCCCCGAACGCCGGGGAGCTGTTTTTT.

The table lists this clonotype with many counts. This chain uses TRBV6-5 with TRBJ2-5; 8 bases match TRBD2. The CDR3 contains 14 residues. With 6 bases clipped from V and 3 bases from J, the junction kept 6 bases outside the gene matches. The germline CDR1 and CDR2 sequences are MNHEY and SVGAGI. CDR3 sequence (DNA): TGTGCCAGCAGGGGACTAGACTGGGAAGAGACCCAGTACTTC. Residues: CASRGLDWEETQYF.

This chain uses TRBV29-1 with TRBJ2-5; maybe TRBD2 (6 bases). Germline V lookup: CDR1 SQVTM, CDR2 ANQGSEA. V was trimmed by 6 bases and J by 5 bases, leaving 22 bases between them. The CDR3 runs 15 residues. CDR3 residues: CSVAITSSFSETQYF. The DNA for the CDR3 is TGCAGCGTGGCCATAACTAGCAGCTTCAGTGAGACCCAGTACTTC.

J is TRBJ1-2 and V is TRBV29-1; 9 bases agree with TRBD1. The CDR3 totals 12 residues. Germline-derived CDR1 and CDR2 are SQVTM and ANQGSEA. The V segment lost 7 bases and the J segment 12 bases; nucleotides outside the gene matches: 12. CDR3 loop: CSERGQGISDTF. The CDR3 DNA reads TGCAGCGAGAGGGGACAGGGTATTTCCGACACCTTC.

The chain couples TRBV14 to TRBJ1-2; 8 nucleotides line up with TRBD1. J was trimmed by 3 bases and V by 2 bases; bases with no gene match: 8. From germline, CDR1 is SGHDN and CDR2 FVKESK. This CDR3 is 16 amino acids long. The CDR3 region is CASSQRQGQPHYGYTF. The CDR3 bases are TGTGCCAGCAGCCAAAGACAGGGGCAGCCGCACTATGGCTACACCTTC.

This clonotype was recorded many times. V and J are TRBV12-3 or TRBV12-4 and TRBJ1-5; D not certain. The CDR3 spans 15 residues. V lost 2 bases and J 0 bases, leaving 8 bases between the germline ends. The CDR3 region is CASSLSRSSNQPQHF. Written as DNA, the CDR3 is TGTGCCAGCAGTTTAAGCAGGAGTAGCAATCAGCCCCAGCATTTT.

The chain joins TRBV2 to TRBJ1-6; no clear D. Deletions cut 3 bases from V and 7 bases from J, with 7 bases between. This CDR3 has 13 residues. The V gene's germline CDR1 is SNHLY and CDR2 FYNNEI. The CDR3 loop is CASSEPENSPLHF. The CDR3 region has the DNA TGTGCCAGCAGTGAGCCGGAGAATTCACCCCTCCACTTT.

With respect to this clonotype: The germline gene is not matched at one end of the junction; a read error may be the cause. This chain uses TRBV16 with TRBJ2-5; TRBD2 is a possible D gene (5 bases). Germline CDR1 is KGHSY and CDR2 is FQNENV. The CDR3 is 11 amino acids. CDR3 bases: TGTGCCAGCAGCCAAGGACTTATGGGGTTCTTC. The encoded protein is CASSQGLMGFF.

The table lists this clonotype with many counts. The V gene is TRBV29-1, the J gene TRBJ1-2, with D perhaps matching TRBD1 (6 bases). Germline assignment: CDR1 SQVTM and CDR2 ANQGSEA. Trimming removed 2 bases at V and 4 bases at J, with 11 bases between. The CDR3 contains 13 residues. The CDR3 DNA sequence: TGCAGCGTTGAACTCGGGACATTCTATGGCTACACCTTC. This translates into CSVELGTFYGYTF.

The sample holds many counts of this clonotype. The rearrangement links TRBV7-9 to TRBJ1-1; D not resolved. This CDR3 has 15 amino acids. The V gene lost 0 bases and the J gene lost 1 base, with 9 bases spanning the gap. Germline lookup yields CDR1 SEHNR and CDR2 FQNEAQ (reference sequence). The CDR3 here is CASSLASAANTEAFF. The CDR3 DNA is TGTGCCAGCAGCTTAGCATCTGCGGCGAACACTGAAGCTTTCTTT. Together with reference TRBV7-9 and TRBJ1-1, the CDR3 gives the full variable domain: DTGVSQNPRHKITKRGQNVTFRCDPISEHNRLYWYRQTLGQGPEFLTYFQNEAQLEKSRLLSDRFSAERPKGSFSTLEIQRTEQGDSAMYLCASSLASAANTEAFFGQGTRLTVV.

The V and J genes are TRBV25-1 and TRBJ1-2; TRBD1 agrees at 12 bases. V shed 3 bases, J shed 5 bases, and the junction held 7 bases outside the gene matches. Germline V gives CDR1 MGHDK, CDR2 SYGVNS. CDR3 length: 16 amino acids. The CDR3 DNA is TGTGCCAGCAGTGAGGGGGGACAGGGGGCCGTATATGGCTACACCTTC. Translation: CASSEGGQGAVYGYTF.

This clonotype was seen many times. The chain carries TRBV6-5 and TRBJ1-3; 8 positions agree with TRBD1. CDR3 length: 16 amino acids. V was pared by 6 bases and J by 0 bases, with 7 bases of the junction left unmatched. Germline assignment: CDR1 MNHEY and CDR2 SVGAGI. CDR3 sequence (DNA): TGTGCCAGCAGCACCGGGACAGGACTCTCTGGAAACACCATATATTTT. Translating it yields CASSTGTGLSGNTIYF.

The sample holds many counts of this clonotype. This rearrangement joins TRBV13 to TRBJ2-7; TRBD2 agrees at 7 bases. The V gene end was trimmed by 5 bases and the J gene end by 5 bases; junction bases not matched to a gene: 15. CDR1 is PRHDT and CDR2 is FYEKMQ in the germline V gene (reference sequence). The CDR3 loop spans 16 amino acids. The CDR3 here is CASSPPGGSELDEQYF. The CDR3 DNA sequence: TGTGCCAGCAGCCCGCCTGGCGGGAGTGAGCTCGACGAGCAGTACTTC.

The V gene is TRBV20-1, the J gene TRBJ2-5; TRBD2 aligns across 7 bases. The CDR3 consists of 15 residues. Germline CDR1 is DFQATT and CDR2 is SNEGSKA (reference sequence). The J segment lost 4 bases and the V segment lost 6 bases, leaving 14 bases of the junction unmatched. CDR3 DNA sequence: TGCAGTGCGCCGTCTCCCGGGACTACTCTAGAGACCCAGTACTTC. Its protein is CSAPSPGTTLETQYF.

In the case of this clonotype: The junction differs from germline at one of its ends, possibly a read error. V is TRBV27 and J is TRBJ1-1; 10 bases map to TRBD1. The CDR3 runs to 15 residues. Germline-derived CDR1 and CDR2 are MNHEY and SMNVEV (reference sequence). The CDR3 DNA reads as TGTGTCAGCAGTAGGACAGGGGGTGGTGACACTGAAGCTTTCTTT. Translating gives CVSSRTGGGDTEAFF.

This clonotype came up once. This CDR3 reads CSVEDGQQETQYF. The CDR3 DNA sequence: TGCAGCGTTGAAGATGGACAGCAAGAGACCCAGTACTTC. The J gene is TRBJ2-5, the V gene TRBV29-1; a weak D match, TRBD1 (6 bases). CDR3 length: 13 residues. V lost 0 bases, J lost 2 bases, and 7 bases lay in between. CDR1 is SQVTM and CDR2 is ANQGSEA in the germline V gene.

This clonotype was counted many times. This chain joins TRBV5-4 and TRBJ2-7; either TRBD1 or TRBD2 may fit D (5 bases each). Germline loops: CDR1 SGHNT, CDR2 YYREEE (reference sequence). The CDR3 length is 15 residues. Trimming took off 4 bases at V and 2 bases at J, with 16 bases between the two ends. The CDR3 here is CASSVRGPGTYEQYF. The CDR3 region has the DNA TGTGCCAGCAGCGTCCGGGGCCCGGGCACCTACGAGCAGTACTTC.

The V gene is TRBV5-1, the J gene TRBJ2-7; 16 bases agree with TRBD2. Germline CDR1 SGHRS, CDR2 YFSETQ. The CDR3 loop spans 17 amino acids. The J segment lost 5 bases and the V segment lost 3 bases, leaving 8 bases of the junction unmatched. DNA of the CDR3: TGCGCCAGCAGCTCCACCGGGACTAGCGGGAGGGCCCACGAGCAGTACTTC. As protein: CASSSTGTSGRAHEQYF.